This record looks at one T cell receptor (beta chain) sequence and its context. The table lists this clone with a count of one. It lacks a known antigen. No quality values exist for individual bases; no much larger clone is one base distant. From its cysteine to its phenylalanine, the CDR3 spans 15 amino acids. The retained sequence is limited to the CDR3, 45 bases, with the frame set at the first base. From V the trimming removes 1 base and from J it removes 6 bases, while the gene matches leave 1 base of the junction unaccounted for. The germline V gene (reference sequence) provides CDR1 SEHNR and CDR2 FQNEAQ. The data were obtained in a study of control samples from healthy donors and cancer patients (dated by TCRdb to the early 2020s). Library preparation was by the immunoSEQ multiplex PCR assay. The immuneACCESS repertoire file appears here via TCRdb, limited to in-frame rearrangements. These files lack a portion of the clones; in checked studies, under half of the deficit traces to unresolved V genes, and the cause of the others is not known. Here the sample has 250,000 to 300,000 clones; around 80% occur a single time. Less than 15% of the sample comes from the top ten.

This sequence uses TRBV7-9 and TRBJ1-6, and 9 junction bases match TRBD1. The clonotype was recovered from a woman aged 55-75 years with lung cancer. Specimen: PBMCs. The CDR3 reads CASSLGQGVNSPLHF. The DNA sequence follows: TGTGCCAGCAGCTTAGGACAGGGGGTTAATTCACCCCTCCACTTT. Joined to the reference TRBV7-9 and TRBJ1-6 proteins, this CDR3 gives the full variable domain: DTGVSQNPRHKITKRGQNVTFRCDPISEHNRLYWYRQTLGQGPEFLTYFQNEAQLEKSRLLSDRFSAERPKGSFSTLEIQRTEQGDSAMYLCASSLGQGVNSPLHFGNGTRLTVT.